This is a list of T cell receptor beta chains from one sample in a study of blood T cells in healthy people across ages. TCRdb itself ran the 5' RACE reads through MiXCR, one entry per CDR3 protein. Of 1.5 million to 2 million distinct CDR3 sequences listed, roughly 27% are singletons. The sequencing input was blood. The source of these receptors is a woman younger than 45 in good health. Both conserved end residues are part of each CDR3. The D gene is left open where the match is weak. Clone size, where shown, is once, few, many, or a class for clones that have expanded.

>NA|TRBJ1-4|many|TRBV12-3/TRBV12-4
CASSRRAGGHSEKLFF
TGTGCCAGCAGTCGCCGGGCCGGGGGGCATAGTGAAAAACTGTTTTTT
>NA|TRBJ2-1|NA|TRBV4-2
CASSHGFGIGEQFF
TGTGCCAGCAGCCATGGCTTTGGGATCGGTGAGCAGTTCTTC
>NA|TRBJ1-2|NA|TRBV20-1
CSARAPDSFSVGYTF
TGCAGTGCTAGAGCCCCGGACAGTTTTTCTGTTGGCTACACCTTC
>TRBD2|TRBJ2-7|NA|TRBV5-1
CASSLDSGRAREQYF
TGCGCCAGCAGCTTGGATAGCGGGAGGGCGAGGGAGCAGTACTTC
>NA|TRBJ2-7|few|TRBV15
CATSRDEQYF
TGTGCCACCTCTCGGGACGAGCAGTACTTC
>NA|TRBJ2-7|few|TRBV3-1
CASSRSPAETYEQYF
TGTGCCAGCAGCCGGTCCCCTGCGGAGACCTACGAGCAGTACTTC
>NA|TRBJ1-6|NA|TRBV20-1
CSASGGLGRNSPLHF
TGCAGTGCTAGTGGGGGTCTGGGACGGAATTCACCCCTCCACTTT
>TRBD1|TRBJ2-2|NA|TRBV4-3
CASSQVRGPDTGELFF
TGCGCCAGCAGCCAAGTCAGGGGGCCCGACACCGGGGAGCTGTTTTTT
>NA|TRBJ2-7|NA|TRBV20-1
CSARAASSWRDSMGYEQYF
TGCAGTGCTAGAGCTGCGAGTAGTTGGCGGGACAGCATGGGGTACGAGCAGTACTTC
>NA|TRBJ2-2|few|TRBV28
CASLIQGSGELFF
TGTGCCAGCCTAATACAGGGCTCCGGGGAGCTGTTTTTT
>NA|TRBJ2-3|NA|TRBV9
CASGVEYRRTTDTQYF
TGTGCCAGCGGCGTAGAGTACAGGAGGACCACAGATACGCAGTATTTT
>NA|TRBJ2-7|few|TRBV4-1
CASSQEDRGVYEQYF
TGCGCCAGCAGCCAAGAAGACCGGGGTGTTTACGAGCAGTACTTC
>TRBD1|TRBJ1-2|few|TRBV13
CASSQQGKTNYGYTF
TGTGCCAGCAGCCAACAGGGGAAAACTAACTATGGCTACACCTTC
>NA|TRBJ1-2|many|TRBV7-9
CASSLGAGSGYTF
TGTGCCAGCAGCTTAGGTGCGGGAAGCGGCTACACCTTC
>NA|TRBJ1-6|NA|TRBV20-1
CSARVGGGPLHF
TGCAGTGCTAGAGTGGGAGGGGGACCCCTCCACTTT
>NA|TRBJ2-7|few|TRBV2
CASQRAVLDEQYF
TGTGCCAGCCAGCGGGCCGTTTTAGACGAGCAGTACTTC
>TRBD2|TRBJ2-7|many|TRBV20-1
CSAIGHSGGLGEQYF
TGCAGTGCTATAGGTCACAGCGGGGGGCTAGGGGAGCAGTACTTC
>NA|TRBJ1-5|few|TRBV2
CASSGTGVGLSNQPQHF
TGTGCCAGCAGTGGGACCGGGGTTGGATTGAGCAATCAGCCCCAGCATTTT
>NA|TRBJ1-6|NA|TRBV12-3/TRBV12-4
CASTVGGGTDHSPLHF
TGTGCCAGCACTGTGGGCGGCGGGACGGACCACTCACCCCTCCACTTT
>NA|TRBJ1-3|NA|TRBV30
CASQRDTIYF
TGTGCCTCTCAGCGGGATACCATATATTTT
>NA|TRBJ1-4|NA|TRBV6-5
CASSRTEGKLFF
TGTGCCAGCAGTCGGACAGAGGGAAAACTGTTTTTT
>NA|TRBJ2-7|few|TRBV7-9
CASSLTVGKSYEQYF
TGTGCCAGCAGCTTAACGGTCGGGAAATCCTACGAGCAGTACTTC
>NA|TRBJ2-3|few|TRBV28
CASSLLGTDPSTDTQYF
TGTGCCAGCAGTTTATTGGGGACGGACCCTAGCACAGATACGCAGTATTTT
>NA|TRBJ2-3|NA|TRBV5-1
CASSLGGVEADTQYF
TGCGCCAGCAGCTTGGGAGGGGTGGAGGCAGATACGCAGTATTTT
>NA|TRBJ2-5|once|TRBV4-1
CASSQGPLAGRQETQYF
TGCGCCAGCAGCCAAGGCCCCCTTGCGGGGAGACAAGAGACCCAGTACTTC
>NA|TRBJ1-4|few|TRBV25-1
CASRYSDRPNEKLFF
TGTGCCAGCAGGTACAGCGACCGCCCGAATGAAAAACTGTTTTTT
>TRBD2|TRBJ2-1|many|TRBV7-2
CASSSLAGVPGNEQFF
TGTGCCAGCAGCTCCTTGGCGGGAGTACCTGGGAATGAGCAGTTCTTC
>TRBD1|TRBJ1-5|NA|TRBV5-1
CASSAGQGEGNQPQHF
TGCGCCAGCAGCGCCGGACAGGGGGAGGGAAATCAGCCCCAGCATTTT
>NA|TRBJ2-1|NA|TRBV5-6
CASSLLGFHEQFF
TGTGCCAGCAGCTTATTGGGGTTCCATGAGCAGTTCTTC
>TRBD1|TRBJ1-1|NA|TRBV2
CASSEANRGRGRTEAFF
TGTGCCAGCAGTGAAGCGAACAGGGGGCGCGGTCGCACTGAAGCTTTCTTT
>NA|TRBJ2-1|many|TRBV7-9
CATQGGWSNEQFF
TGTGCCACCCAGGGAGGTTGGAGCAATGAGCAGTTCTTC
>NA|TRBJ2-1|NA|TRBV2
CASSEDRVGVEQFF
TGTGCCAGCAGTGAAGATAGGGTGGGGGTTGAGCAGTTCTTC
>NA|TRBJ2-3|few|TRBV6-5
CASSALAGRTDTQYF
TGTGCCAGCAGTGCCCTTGCAGGGCGCACAGATACGCAGTATTTT
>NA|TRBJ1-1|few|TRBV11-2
CASSYPLGVAFF
TGTGCCAGCAGCTATCCATTGGGGGTAGCTTTCTTT
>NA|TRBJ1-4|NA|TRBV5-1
CASSLERAEKLFF
TGCGCCAGCAGCTTGGAAAGGGCGGAAAAACTGTTTTTT
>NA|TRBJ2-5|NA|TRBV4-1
CASSQEGGGPLTDTQYF
TGCGCCAGCAGCCAAGAAGGAGGGGGACCCCTTACAGATACGCAGTACTTC
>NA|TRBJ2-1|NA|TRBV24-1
CATSGGSRETQFF
TGTGCCACCAGTGGAGGGTCGAGGGAGACCCAGTTCTTC
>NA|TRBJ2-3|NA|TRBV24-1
CATSDPAKGNTQYF
TGTGCCACCAGTGACCCGGCCAAAGGAAATACGCAGTATTTT
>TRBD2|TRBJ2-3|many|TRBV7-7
CASSPLAGPPTDTQYF
TGTGCCAGCAGCCCACTAGCGGGCCCCCCGACAGATACGCAGTATTTT
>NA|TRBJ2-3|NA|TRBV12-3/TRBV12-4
CASNQRVDTQYF
TGTGCCAGCAACCAGCGGGTGGATACGCAGTATTTT
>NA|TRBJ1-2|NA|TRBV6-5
CASSYGDVDRDGYTF
TGTGCCAGCAGTTACGGCGATGTGGACAGAGATGGCTACACCTTC
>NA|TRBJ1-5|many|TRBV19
CASSMGGRPHQPQHF
TGTGCCAGTAGTATGGGGGGGCGACCCCATCAGCCCCAGCATTTT
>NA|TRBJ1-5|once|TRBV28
CASSFPGLPRSNQPQHF
TGTGCCAGCAGTTTTCCCGGACTTCCGCGGAGCAATCAGCCCCAGCATTTT
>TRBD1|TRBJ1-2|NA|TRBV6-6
CASSYQGAVNYGYTF
TGTGCCAGCAGTTACCAGGGGGCGGTTAACTATGGCTACACCTTC
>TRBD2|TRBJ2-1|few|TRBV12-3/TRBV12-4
CASSLAREGEQFF
TGTGCCAGCAGTTTGGCCAGGGAGGGTGAGCAGTTCTTC
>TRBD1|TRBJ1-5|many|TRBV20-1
CSAREVGGAGQPQHF
TGCAGTGCTAGAGAGGTAGGGGGCGCAGGGCAGCCCCAGCATTTT
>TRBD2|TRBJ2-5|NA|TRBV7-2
CASSLERDGETQYF
TGTGCCAGCAGCTTAGAGCGGGACGGAGAGACCCAGTACTTC
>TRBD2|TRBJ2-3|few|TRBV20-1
CSAPGTSIESGDTQYF
TGCAGTGCGCCCGGGACTAGCATTGAATCTGGAGATACGCAGTATTTT
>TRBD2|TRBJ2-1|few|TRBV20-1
CSARYLAGGDNEQFF
TGCAGTGCTAGATACCTAGCGGGAGGCGACAATGAGCAGTTCTTC
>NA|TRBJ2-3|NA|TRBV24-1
CATSDRGLTDTQYF
TGTGCCACCAGTGATCGGGGGCTCACAGATACGCAGTATTTT
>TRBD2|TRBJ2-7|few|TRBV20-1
CSARVTTSGTYEQYF
TGCAGTGCTAGAGTAACGACTAGCGGTACCTACGAGCAGTACTTC
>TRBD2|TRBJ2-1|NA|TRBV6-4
CASSVASGGTSYNEQFF
TGTGCCAGCAGTGTTGCTAGCGGGGGAACCTCCTACAATGAGCAGTTCTTC